This T cell receptor beta chain was sequenced in a study of response to subunit inactivated influenza vaccine. Study conclusions and caveats: Few additional T cells are recruited per seasonal influenza vaccination, authors suggested.

With respect to this clonotype: What it recognizes is unknown.

TCRdb reanalysed the RT-PCR reads using MiXCR and keeps one entry per CDR3 protein. The sample comprises approximately 530,000 distinct CDR3 sequences, approximately 7.6% of which are singletons, and under 15% rests with the top ten. This clonotype was sampled from a man aged 50-75 years who received an inactivated influenza vaccine. The sample was PBMCs from blood, taken roughly 24 months after vaccination.

CDR3 in amino acids: CASSRDRINTGELFF. The CDR3 DNA is TGTGCCAGCAGCCGGGACAGAATCAACACCGGGGAGCTGTTTTTT. The J gene is TRBJ2-2, the V gene TRBV5-6; TRBD1 matches at 7 bases. Germline V gene sequence: CDR1 SGHDT, CDR2 YYEEEE. The junction had 5 bases not matched to a gene; V was cut back by 4 bases and J by 2 bases. This CDR3 region has 15 residues.